A selection of T cell receptor beta chains follows, all from one sample in a study of cytomegalovirus exposure and HLA in healthy donors. The repertoire was sequenced with immunoSEQ multiplex PCR; TCRdb's copy has only in-frame clones and lacks some. Of around 220,000 clones in the sample, about 83% were seen once. Sequenced input: PBMCs. These receptor sequences come from a man between 40 and 49 years old in good health and CMV-seronegative. CDR3s include the opening cysteine and the closing phenylalanine or tryptophan. The D gene is left open where the match is weak. The size of a clone is reported for some rows only, either as once, few or many, or as a class for expanded clones.

J gene,D gene,V gene,clone size,CDR3 protein,CDR3 DNA
TRBJ2-1,TRBD2,TRBV7-2,NA,CASSLEGLVENEQFF,TGTGCCAGCAGCTTAGAGGGACTAGTCGAAAATGAGCAGTTCTTC
TRBJ2-2,NA,TRBV7-2,once,CASSLNQGGTGELFF,TGTGCCAGCAGCTTAAACCAGGGTGGGACCGGGGAGCTGTTTTTT
TRBJ1-1,NA,TRBV5-1,NA,CASSSDSLNTEAFF,TGCGCCAGCAGCTCGGACAGCTTGAACACTGAAGCTTTCTTT
TRBJ2-7,NA,TRBV10-3,few,CAITDSFLYEQYF,TGTGCCATCACCGACTCCTTCCTCTACGAGCAGTACTTC
TRBJ1-2,TRBD1,TRBV18,NA,CASSPGTGDYTF,TGTGCCAGCTCACCCGGGACAGGGGACTACACCTTC
TRBJ2-3,TRBD2,TRBV7-3,NA,CASSAGLAGETDTQYF,TGTGCCAGCAGCGCGGGACTAGCGGGGGAAACAGATACGCAGTATTTT
TRBJ2-1,NA,TRBV5-1,NA,CASRGEVLTYNEQFF,TGCGCCAGCAGGGGAGAAGTCCTAACTTACAATGAGCAGTTCTTC
TRBJ2-7,NA,TRBV11-2,NA,CASSLEYKSSYEQYF,TGTGCCAGCAGCTTAGAGTACAAGTCATCCTACGAGCAGTACTTC
TRBJ2-3,TRBD1,TRBV9,few,CASSATQGQGATDTQYF,TGTGCCAGCAGCGCAACCCAGGGACAGGGGGCGACAGATACGCAGTATTTT
TRBJ2-7,NA,TRBV28,NA,CASSTGGGGYEQYF,TGTGCCAGCAGTACAGGGGGGGGCGGCTACGAGCAGTACTTC
TRBJ2-7,TRBD1,TRBV2,NA,CASNYGTGDYEQYF,TGTGCCAGCAATTACGGGACAGGGGACTACGAGCAGTACTTC
TRBJ2-3,NA,TRBV4-1,few,CASSQGQDTQYF,TGCGCCAGCAGCCAAGGACAAGATACGCAGTATTTT
TRBJ2-5,NA,TRBV2,NA,CASSGGAVAETQYF,TGTGCCAGCAGTGGGGGCGCGGTCGCTGAGACCCAGTACTTC
TRBJ2-1,NA,TRBV4-3,NA,CASSQETRRVYNEQFF,TGCGCCAGCAGCCAAGAAACTAGAAGGGTCTACAATGAGCAGTTCTTC
TRBJ2-7,TRBD2,TRBV15,NA,CATARSGRLYEQYF,TGTGCCACCGCTAGGAGCGGGAGATTGTACGAGCAGTACTTC
TRBJ1-1,NA,TRBV27,NA,CASSLKGQNTEAFF,TGTGCCAGCAGTTTAAAGGGACAGAACACTGAAGCTTTCTTT
TRBJ1-5,NA,TRBV7-8,NA,CASSLGLTGVQPQHF,TGTGCCAGCAGCTTAGGTTTGACGGGAGTACAGCCCCAGCATTTT
TRBJ2-7,NA,TRBV20-1,NA,CSVRDNYEQYF,TGCAGTGTCCGGGATAATTACGAGCAGTACTTC
TRBJ1-2,NA,TRBV5-5,once,CASSLGQVANYGYTF,TGTGCCAGCAGCTTGGGACAGGTAGCTAACTATGGCTACACCTTC
TRBJ2-2,NA,TRBV28,once,CASSLWSGGTGELFF,TGTGCCAGCAGTTTATGGTCTGGAGGCACCGGGGAGCTGTTTTTT
TRBJ1-5,NA,TRBV5-1,NA,CASSSNRGSSNQPQHF,TGCGCCAGCAGCTCTAATCGGGGGTCTAGCAATCAGCCCCAGCATTTT
TRBJ2-5,TRBD2,TRBV25-1,NA,CASSPTSGRSQETQYF,TGTGCCAGCAGTCCTACTAGCGGGAGGTCCCAAGAGACCCAGTACTTC
TRBJ1-1,TRBD1,TRBV27,NA,CASSFSTGVNTEAFF,TGTGCCAGCAGTTTCTCGACAGGGGTAAACACTGAAGCTTTCTTT
TRBJ2-4,TRBD2,TRBV5-1,once,CASSGGGTSAKNIQYF,TGCGCCAGCAGCGGCGGGGGAACTTCGGCCAAAAACATTCAGTACTTC
TRBJ1-2,NA,TRBV19,NA,CASSHRGGYGYTF,TGTGCCAGTAGTCATCGGGGTGGCTATGGCTACACCTTC
TRBJ1-2,TRBD1,TRBV5-6,NA,CASSSDREGYGYTF,TGTGCCAGCAGCTCGGACAGGGAGGGCTATGGCTACACCTTC
TRBJ2-2,NA,TRBV14,NA,CASSQGSPRDTGELFF,TGTGCCAGCAGCCAAGGAAGTCCCAGGGACACCGGGGAGCTGTTTTTT
TRBJ2-3,NA,TRBV9,NA,CASSASGGKGTDTQYF,TGTGCCAGCAGCGCCTCGGGCGGGAAGGGGACAGATACGCAGTATTTT
TRBJ2-1,TRBD2,TRBV7-3,NA,CASSTTAGGPYNEQFF,TGTGCCAGCAGCACCACAGCGGGGGGGCCCTACAATGAGCAGTTCTTC
TRBJ1-5,NA,TRBV28,NA,CASSLWSGGNQPQHF,TGTGCCAGCAGTTTATGGTCAGGGGGCAATCAGCCCCAGCATTTT
TRBJ2-3,NA,TRBV18,NA,CASSSFTDTQYF,TGTGCCAGCTCATCCTTCACAGATACGCAGTATTTT
TRBJ1-1,TRBD1,TRBV19,NA,CASSYRGVNTEAFF,TGTGCCAGTAGCTACAGGGGGGTGAACACTGAAGCTTTCTTT
TRBJ1-6,NA,TRBV10-3,NA,CAISESSSYNSPLHF,TGTGCCATCAGTGAAAGTAGCTCCTATAATTCACCCCTCCACTTT
TRBJ1-5,NA,TRBV6-5,NA,CASSPQGSIQPQHF,TGTGCCAGCAGTCCCCAGGGATCCATTCAGCCCCAGCATTTT
TRBJ2-2,NA,TRBV7-6,NA,CASSPRGTTGELFF,TGTGCCAGCAGCCCTAGGGGGACCACCGGGGAGCTGTTTTTT
TRBJ1-2,TRBD1,TRBV4-1,NA,CASSQPGQTRDYTF,TGCGCCAGCAGCCAACCGGGACAGACGAGGGACTACACCTTC
TRBJ1-5,NA,TRBV7-9,NA,CASSRQNSNQPQHF,TGTGCCAGCAGTCGACAGAATAGCAATCAGCCCCAGCATTTT
TRBJ1-5,NA,TRBV7-9,NA,CASSSGTGVGQPQHF,TGTGCCAGCAGCTCCGGGACGGGGGTAGGGCAGCCCCAGCATTTT
TRBJ2-6,TRBD2,TRBV5-1,few,CASSLPGTSGSSGANVLTF,TGCGCCAGCAGCTTGCCCGGGACTAGCGGGAGCTCTGGGGCCAACGTCCTGACTTTC
TRBJ1-5,TRBD1,TRBV5-8,few,CASSMGSGGYQPQHF,TGTGCCAGCAGCATGGGCTCAGGGGGCTATCAGCCCCAGCATTTT
TRBJ2-1,NA,TRBV13,NA,CASSSSREPNNEQFF,TGTGCCAGCAGCTCCTCCCGGGAACCCAACAATGAGCAGTTCTTC
TRBJ1-4,NA,TRBV7-8,NA,CASSRPGGPIEKLFF,TGTGCCAGCAGCCGACCGGGAGGACCTATAGAAAAACTGTTTTTT
TRBJ1-5,TRBD1,TRBV18,few,CASSPGQADQPQHF,TGTGCCAGCTCACCAGGACAGGCCGATCAGCCCCAGCATTTT